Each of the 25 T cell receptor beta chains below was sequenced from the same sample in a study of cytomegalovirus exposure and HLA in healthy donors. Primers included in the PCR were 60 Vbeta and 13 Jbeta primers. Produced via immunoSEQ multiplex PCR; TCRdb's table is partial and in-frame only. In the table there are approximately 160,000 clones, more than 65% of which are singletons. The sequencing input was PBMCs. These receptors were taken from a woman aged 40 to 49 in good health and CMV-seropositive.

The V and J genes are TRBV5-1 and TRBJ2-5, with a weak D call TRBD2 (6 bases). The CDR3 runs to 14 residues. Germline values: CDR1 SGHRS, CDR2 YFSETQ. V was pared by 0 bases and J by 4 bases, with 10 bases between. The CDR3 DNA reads TGCGCCAGCAGCTTGGGTTCTAGCGTAGAGACCCAGTACTTC. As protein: CASSLGSSVETQYF. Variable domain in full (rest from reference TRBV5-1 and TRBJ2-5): KAGVTQTPRYLIKTRGQQVTLSCSPISGHRSVSWYQQTPGQGLQFLFEYFSETQRNKGNFPGRFSGRQFSNSRSEMNVSTLELGDSALYLCASSLGSSVETQYFGPGTRLLVL.

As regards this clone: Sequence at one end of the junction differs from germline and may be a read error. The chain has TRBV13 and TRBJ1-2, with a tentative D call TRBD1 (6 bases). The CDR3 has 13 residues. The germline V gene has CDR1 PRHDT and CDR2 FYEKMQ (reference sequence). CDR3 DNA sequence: TGTGCCAGCAGCTGGGGAAGGGGGTATGGCTACCCCTTC. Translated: CASSWGRGYGYPF. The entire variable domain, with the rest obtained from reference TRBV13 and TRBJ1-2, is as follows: AAGVIQSPRHLIKEKRETATLKCYPIPRHDTVYWYQQGPGQDPQFLISFYEKMQSDKGSIPDRFSAQQFSDYHSELNMSSLELGDSALYFCASSWGRGYGYPFGSGTRLTVV.

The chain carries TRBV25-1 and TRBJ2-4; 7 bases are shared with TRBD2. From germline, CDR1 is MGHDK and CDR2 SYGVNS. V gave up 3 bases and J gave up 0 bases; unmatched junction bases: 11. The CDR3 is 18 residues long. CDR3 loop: CASSEGGRVVLAKNIQYF. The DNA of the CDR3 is TGTGCCAGCAGTGAGGGGGGGAGGGTGGTACTAGCCAAAAACATTCAGTACTTC. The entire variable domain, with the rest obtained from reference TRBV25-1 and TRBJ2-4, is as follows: EADIYQTPRYLVIGTGKKITLECSQTMGHDKMYWYQQDPGMELHLIHYSYGVNSTEKGDLSSESTVSRIRTEHFPLTLESARPSHTSQYLCASSEGGRVVLAKNIQYFGAGTRLSVL.

CDR3: CASSAGLGLEQYF. The CDR3 DNA sequence: TGTGCCAGCAGCGCCGGACTAGGCTTGGAGCAGTACTTC. This chain joins TRBV4-2 and TRBJ2-5; 7 nucleotides line up with TRBD2. Trimming removed 5 bases from V and 11 bases from J; junction bases left unmatched: 11. The germline CDR1 and CDR2 sequences are LGHNA and YNFKEQ. The CDR3 contains 13 residues.

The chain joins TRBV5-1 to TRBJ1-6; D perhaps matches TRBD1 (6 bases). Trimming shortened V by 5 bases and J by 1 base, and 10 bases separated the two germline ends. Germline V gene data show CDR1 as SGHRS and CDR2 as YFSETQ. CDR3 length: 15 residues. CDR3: CASSPQGSYNSPLHF. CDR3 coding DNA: TGCGCCAGCAGTCCACAGGGATCCTATAATTCACCCCTCCACTTT.

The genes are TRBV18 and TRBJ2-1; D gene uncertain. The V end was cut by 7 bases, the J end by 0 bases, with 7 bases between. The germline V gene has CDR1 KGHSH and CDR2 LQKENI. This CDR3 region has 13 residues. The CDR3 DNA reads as TGTGCCAGCTTATCTAGCTCCTACAATGAGCAGTTCTTC. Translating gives CASLSSSYNEQFF.

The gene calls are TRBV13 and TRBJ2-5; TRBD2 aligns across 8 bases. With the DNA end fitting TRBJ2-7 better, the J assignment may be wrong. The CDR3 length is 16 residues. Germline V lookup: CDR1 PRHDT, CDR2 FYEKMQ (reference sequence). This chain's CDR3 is CASRTMGAGGSYEQYF. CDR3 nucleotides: TGTGCCAGCAGAACCATGGGCGCGGGGGGCAGTTACGAGCAGTACTTC.

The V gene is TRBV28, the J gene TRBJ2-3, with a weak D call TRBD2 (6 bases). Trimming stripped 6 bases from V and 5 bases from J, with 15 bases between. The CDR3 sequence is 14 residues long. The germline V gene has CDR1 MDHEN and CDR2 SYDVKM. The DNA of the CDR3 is TGTGCCAGCAGGAAAAGTAGCGGAGTAGATACGCAGTATTTT. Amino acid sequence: CASRKSSGVDTQYF. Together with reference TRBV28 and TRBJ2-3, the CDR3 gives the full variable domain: DVKVTQSSRYLVKRTGEKVFLECVQDMDHENMFWYRQDPGLGLRLIYFSYDVKMKEKGDIPEGYSVSREKKERFSLILESASTNQTSMYLCASRKSSGVDTQYFGPGTRLTVL.

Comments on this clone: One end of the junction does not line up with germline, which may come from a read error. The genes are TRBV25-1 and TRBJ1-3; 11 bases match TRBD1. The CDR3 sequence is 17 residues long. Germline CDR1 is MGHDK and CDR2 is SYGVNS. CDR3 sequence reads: CASGEWGTGGYGNTIYF. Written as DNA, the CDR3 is TGTGCCAGCGGTGAATGGGGGACAGGGGGATATGGAAACACCATATATTTT.

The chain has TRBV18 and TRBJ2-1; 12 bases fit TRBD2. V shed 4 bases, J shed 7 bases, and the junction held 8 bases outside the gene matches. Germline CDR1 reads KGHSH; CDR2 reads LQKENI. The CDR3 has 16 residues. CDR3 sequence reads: CASSQLAGGKSNEQFF. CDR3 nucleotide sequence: TGTGCCAGCTCACAACTAGCGGGAGGCAAGTCGAATGAGCAGTTCTTC.

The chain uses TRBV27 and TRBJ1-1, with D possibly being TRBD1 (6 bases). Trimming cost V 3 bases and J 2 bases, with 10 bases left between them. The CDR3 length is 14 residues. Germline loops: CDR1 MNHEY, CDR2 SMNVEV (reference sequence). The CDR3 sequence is CASSFQGRNTEAFF. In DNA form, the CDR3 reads TGTGCCAGCAGTTTTCAGGGGAGAAACACTGAAGCTTTCTTT.

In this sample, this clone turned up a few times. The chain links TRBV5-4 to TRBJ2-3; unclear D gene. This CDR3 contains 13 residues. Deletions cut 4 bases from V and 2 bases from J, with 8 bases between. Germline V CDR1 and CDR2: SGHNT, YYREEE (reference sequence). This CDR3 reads CASSPADTDTQYF. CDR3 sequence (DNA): TGTGCCAGCAGCCCTGCGGACACAGATACGCAGTATTTT.

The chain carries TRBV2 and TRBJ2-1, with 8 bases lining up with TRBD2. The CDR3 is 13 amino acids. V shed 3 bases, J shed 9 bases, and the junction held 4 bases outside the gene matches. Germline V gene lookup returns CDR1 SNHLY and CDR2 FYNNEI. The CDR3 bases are TGTGCCAGCAGTGATCAGCGGGAGATTGAGCAGTTCTTC. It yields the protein CASSDQREIEQFF. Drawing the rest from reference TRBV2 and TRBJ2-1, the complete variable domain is EPEVTQTPSHQVTQMGQEVILRCVPISNHLYFYWYRQILGQKVEFLVSFYNNEISEKSEIFDDQFSVERPDGSNFTLKIRSTKLEDSAMYFCASSDQREIEQFFGPGTRLTVL.

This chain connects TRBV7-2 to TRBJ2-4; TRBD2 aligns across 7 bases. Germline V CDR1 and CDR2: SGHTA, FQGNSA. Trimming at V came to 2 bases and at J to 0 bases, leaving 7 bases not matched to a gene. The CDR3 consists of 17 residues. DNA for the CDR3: TGTGCCAGCAGCTTATCAGCGGGGACGGGAGCCAAAAACATTCAGTACTTC. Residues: CASSLSAGTGAKNIQYF.

The CDR3 spells CASHTSGSTDTQYF. CDR3 nucleotides: TGCGCCAGCCATACGAGCGGGAGTACAGATACGCAGTATTTT. The rearrangement links TRBV5-1 to TRBJ2-3, with 8 bases aligning to TRBD2. V lost 7 bases to trimming and J lost 3 bases; unmatched junction nucleotides: 7. The CDR3 runs to 14 residues. Germline V CDR1 and CDR2: SGHRS, YFSETQ.

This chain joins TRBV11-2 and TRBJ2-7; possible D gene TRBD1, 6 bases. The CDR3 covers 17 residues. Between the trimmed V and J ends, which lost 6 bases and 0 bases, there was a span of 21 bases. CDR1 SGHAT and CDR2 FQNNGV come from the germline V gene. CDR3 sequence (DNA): TGTGCCAGCAGGGACAGAGCCACACGACCTGACTCCTACGAGCAGTACTTC. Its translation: CASRDRATRPDSYEQYF.

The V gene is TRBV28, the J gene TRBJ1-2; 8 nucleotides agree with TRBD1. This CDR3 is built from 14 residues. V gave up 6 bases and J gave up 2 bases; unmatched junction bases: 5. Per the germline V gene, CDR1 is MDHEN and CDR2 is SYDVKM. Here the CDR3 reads CASRSGQGNYGYTF. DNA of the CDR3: TGTGCCAGCAGATCTGGACAGGGCAACTATGGCTACACCTTC.

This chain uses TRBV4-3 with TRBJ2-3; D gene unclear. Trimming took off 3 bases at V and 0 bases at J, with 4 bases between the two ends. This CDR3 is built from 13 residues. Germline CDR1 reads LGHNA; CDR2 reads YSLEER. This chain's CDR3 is CASSQASTDTQYF. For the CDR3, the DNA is TGCGCCAGCAGCCAGGCTAGCACAGATACGCAGTATTTT.

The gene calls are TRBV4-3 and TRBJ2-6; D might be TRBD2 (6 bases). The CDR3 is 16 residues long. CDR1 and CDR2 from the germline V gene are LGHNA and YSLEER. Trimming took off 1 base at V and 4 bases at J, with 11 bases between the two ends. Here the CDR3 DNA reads TGCGCCAGCAGCCAAGTTGGGGGGTTGGGGGCCAACGTCCTGACTTTC. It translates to CASSQVGGLGANVLTF.

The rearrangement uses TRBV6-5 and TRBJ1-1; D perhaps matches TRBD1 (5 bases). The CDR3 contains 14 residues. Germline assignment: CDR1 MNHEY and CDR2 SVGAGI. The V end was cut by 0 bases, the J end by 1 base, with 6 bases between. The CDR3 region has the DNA TGTGCCAGCAGTTACTCGCAGGGGAACACTGAAGCTTTCTTT. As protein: CASSYSQGNTEAFF.

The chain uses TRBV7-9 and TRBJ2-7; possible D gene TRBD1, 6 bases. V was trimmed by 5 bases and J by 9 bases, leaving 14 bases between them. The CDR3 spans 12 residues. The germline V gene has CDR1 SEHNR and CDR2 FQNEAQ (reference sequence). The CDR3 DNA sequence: TGTGCCAGCAGCATAGAGGACAGAATGCAGTACTTC. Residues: CASSIEDRMQYF. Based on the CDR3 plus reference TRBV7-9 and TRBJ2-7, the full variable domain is DTGVSQNPRHKITKRGQNVTFRCDPISEHNRLYWYRQTLGQGPEFLTYFQNEAQLEKSRLLSDRFSAERPKGSFSTLEIQRTEQGDSAMYLCASSIEDRMQYFGPGTRLTVT.

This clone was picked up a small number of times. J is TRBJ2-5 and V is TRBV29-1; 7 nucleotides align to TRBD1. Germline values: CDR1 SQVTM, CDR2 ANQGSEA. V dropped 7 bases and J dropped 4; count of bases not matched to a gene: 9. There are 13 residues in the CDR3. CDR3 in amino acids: CSAGKTGVETQYF. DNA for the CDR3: TGCAGCGCCGGAAAAACAGGGGTAGAGACCCAGTACTTC.

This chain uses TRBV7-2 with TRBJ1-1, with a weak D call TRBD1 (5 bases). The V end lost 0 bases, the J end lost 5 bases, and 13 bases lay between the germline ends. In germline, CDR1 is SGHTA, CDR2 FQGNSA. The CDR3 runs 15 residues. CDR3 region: CASSLALQGTTEAFF. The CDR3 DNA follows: TGTGCCAGCAGCTTAGCGCTCCAGGGAACAACTGAAGCTTTCTTT.

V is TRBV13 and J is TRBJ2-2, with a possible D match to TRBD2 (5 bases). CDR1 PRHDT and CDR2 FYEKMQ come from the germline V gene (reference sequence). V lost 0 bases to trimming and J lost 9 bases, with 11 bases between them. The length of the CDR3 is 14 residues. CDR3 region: CASSLGRLSRELFF. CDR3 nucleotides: TGTGCCAGCAGCTTAGGCCGACTATCAAGGGAGCTGTTTTTT. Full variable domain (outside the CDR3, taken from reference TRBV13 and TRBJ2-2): AAGVIQSPRHLIKEKRETATLKCYPIPRHDTVYWYQQGPGQDPQFLISFYEKMQSDKGSIPDRFSAQQFSDYHSELNMSSLELGDSALYFCASSLGRLSRELFFGEGSRLTVL.

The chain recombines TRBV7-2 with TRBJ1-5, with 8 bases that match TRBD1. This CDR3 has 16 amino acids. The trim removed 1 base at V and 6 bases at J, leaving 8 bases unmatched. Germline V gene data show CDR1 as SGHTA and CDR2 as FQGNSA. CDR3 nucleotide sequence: TGTGCCAGCAGCTTAGAGGAGGGCAGGGGGCTTCAGCCCCAGCATTTT. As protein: CASSLEEGRGLQPQHF.